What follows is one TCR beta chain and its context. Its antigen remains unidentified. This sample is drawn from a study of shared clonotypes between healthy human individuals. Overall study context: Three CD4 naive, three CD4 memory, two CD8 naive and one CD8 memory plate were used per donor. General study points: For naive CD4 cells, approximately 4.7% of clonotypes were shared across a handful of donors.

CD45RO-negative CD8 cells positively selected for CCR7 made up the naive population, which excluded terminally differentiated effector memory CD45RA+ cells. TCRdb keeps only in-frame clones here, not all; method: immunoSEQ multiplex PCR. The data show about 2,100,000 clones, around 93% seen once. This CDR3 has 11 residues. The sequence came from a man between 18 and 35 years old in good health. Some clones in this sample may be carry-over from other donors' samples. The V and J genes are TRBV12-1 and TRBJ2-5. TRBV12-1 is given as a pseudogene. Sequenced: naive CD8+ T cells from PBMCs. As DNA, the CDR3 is TGTGCCAGCAGCCCCCAAGAGACCCAGTACTTC. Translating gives CASSPQETQYF.